Below, one T cell receptor (beta chain) is given with its context. The junction differs from germline at one of its ends, possibly a read error. These data belong to a study of cytomegalovirus exposure and HLA in healthy donors. The CDR3 length is 15 residues. Germline V gene data show CDR1 as SGHVS and CDR2 as FQNEAQ. Primers: 60 Vbeta forward and 13 Jbeta reverse. Sequencing was performed with immunoSEQ multiplex PCR; in TCRdb, only in-frame clones are kept and a portion is missing. The sample carries more than 130,000 clones, about 79% recorded once. Material: PBMCs. The TCR was taken from a man aged 35-49 years in good health and CMV-seropositive. The chain recombines TRBV7-8 with TRBJ2-7; no definite D call. The CDR3: CASSPSTPLVYEQYF. The CDR3 DNA follows: TGTGCCAGCAGCCCCTCGACACCTTTAGTCTACGAGCAATACTTC.